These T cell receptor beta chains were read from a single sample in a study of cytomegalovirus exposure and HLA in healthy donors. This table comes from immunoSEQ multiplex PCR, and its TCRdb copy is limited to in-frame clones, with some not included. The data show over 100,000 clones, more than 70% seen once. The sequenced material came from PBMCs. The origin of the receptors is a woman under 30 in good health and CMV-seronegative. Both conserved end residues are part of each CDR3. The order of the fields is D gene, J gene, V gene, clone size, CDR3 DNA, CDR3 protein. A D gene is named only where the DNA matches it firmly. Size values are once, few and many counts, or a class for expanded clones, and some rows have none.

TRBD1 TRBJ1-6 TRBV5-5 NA TGTGCCAGCAGCTCGAGACAGGGGGACGGATATTCACCCCTCCACTTT CASSSRQGDGYSPLHF
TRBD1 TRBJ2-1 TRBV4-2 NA TGTGCCAGCAGCCACACAGGGGACCGGCCCTACAATGAGCAGTTCTTC CASSHTGDRPYNEQFF
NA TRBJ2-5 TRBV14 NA TGTGCCAGCAGCCAAGTTTTTCCGGACACCGGGTGGGAGACCCAGTACTTC CASSQVFPDTGWETQYF
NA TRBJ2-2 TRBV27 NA TGTGCCAGCAGTTCCTTAGCCGGGGAGCTGTTTTTT CASSSLAGELFF
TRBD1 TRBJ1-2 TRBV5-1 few TGCGCCAGCAGTCAAGAAACAGGGGGGCATGGCTACACCTTC CASSQETGGHGYTF
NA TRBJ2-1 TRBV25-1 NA TGTGCCAGCAGTGAGGGGGCAGGCGCCTACAATGAGCAGTTCTTC CASSEGAGAYNEQFF
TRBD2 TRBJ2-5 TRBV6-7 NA TGTGCCAGCAGAGTCCCCGGGCCTCAAGCGGGAGAAGGAGAGACCCAGTACTTC CASRVPGPQAGEGETQYF
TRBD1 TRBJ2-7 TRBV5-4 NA TGTGCCAGCAATCGACAGGGGGGGGACTACGAGCAGTACTTC CASNRQGGDYEQYF
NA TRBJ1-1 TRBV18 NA TGTGCCAGCTCCTCAAGCCGGGGGTTCCTCACTGAAGCTTTCTTT CASSSSRGFLTEAFF
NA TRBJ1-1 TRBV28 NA TGTGCCAGCAGTTTAAACCGCGGAGGGACTGAAGCTTTCTTT CASSLNRGGTEAFF
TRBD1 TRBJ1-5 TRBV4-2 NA TGTGCCAGCAGCCAAGGGACAGGGGTCAATCAGCCCCAGCATTTT CASSQGTGVNQPQHF
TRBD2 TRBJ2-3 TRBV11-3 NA TGTGCCAGCAGCCCCCCGGGACTAGCGGGGGACACAGATACGCAGTATTTT CASSPPGLAGDTDTQYF
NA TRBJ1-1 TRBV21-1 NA TGTGCCAGGCCTAGTCGTGGGGCAAAGAACACTGAAGCTTTCTTT CARPSRGAKNTEAFF
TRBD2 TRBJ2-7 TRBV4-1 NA TGCGCCAGCAGCCAAGGGGTAGCGGGTATCTACGAGCAGTACTTC CASSQGVAGIYEQYF
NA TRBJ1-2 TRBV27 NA TGTGCCAGCAGTCCCAGAACCGACAGGTATGGCTACACCTTC CASSPRTDRYGYTF
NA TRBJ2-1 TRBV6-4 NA TGTGCCAGCAGTGACTCTTTTTTCGGCCTAGGCGACAATGAGCAGTTCTTC CASSDSFFGLGDNEQFF
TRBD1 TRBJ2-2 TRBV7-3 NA TGTGCCAGCAGCTTAGGAGGTTATCAGACAGGGTCGACCGGGGAGCTGTTTTTT CASSLGGYQTGSTGELFF
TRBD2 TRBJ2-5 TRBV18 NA TGTGCCAGCTCACCTAGCCGCGGGAGTGAGACCCAGTACTTC CASSPSRGSETQYF
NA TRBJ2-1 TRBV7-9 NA TGTGCCAGCAGCTTAGCAGTCAGCAGGGGGTTCTTC CASSLAVSRGFF
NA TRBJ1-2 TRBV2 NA TGTGCCAGCAGTGAAGCGCTCCGGGGCTACACCTTC CASSEALRGYTF
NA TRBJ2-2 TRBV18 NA TGTGCCAGCTCACCACAGGGGACCGGGGAGCTGTTTTTT CASSPQGTGELFF
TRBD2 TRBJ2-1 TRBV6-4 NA TGTGCCAGCAGTTCGGGACTAGAATACAATGAGCAGTTCTTC CASSSGLEYNEQFF
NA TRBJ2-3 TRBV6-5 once TGTGCCAGCAGACGGGACACCCTCACAGATACGCAGTATTTT CASRRDTLTDTQYF
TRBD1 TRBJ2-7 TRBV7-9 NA TGTGCCAGCAGCCCCGACAGGGTAGCGTACGAGCAGTACTTC CASSPDRVAYEQYF
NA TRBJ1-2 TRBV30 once TGTGCCTGGAGTGTGACAGGCTATGGCTACACCTTC CAWSVTGYGYTF
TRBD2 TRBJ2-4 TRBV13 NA TGTGCCAGCAGCTTAGCGGGGACTAGCGGGGGCCGGGCCAAAAACATTCAGTACTTC CASSLAGTSGGRAKNIQYF
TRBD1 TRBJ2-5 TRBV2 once TGTGCCAGCACCGGACAGGGTTTTTCGGAGACCCAGTACTTC CASTGQGFSETQYF
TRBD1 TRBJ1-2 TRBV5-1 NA TGCGCCAGCAGCTTGGGGGGGACAGAAGCAGGCTACACCTTC CASSLGGTEAGYTF
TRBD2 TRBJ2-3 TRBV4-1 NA TGCGCCAGCAGCCAAGGGACTAGCGGATACTTCACAGATACGCAGTATTTT CASSQGTSGYFTDTQYF
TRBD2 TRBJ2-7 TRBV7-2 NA TGTGCCAGCAGCAGCACGCGGGTAGCGGGGGCCCAGGAGGAGTACTTC CASSSTRVAGAQEEYF
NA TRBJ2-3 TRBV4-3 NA TGCGCCAGCAGCCAGCAGAACACAGATACGCAGTATTTT CASSQQNTDTQYF
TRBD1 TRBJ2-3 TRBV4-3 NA TGCGCCAGCAGCCAATCGCCAGGGGGAGCAGATACGCAGTATTTT CASSQSPGGADTQYF
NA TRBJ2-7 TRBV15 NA TGTGCCACCAGCAGAGAGCAGGGGACGGCCTACGAGCAGTACTTC CATSREQGTAYEQYF
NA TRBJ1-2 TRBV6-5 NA TGTGCCAGCAGAGCACAGGATTCGGCCTATGGCTACACCTTC CASRAQDSAYGYTF
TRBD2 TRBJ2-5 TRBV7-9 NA TGTGCCAGCAGCTCGCGGCGGGGGGAAGAGACCCAGTACTTC CASSSRRGEETQYF
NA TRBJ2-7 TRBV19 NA TGTGCCAGTAGTATAGGAGGGGCAGGGGCCTACGAGCAGTACTTC CASSIGGAGAYEQYF
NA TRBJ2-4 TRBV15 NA TGTGCCACCAGTGGACCGGGGACCAAAAACATTCAGTACTTC CATSGPGTKNIQYF
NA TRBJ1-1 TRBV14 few TGTGCCAGCAGTCGACAATGGGAGATGGCTTTCTTT CASSRQWEMAFF
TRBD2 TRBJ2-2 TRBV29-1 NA TGCAGCGTTGAGGGCGCGGGAGTCGGGGAGCTGTTTTTT CSVEGAGVGELFF
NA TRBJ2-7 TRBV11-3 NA TGTGCCAGCAGCCCGACAGGAACGGGATACGAGCAGTACTTC CASSPTGTGYEQYF
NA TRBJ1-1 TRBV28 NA TGTGCCAGCAGTTTTCCGTGGGCCGAGGGGGACACTGAAGCTTTCTTT CASSFPWAEGDTEAFF
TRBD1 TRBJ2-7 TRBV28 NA TGTGCCAGCAGGAGAGGCGCGGGACAGGGCATTTACGAGCAGTACTTC CASRRGAGQGIYEQYF
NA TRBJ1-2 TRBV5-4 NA TGTGCCAGCAGCTTAGTGAGACGGGGTGAAGGCTACACCTTC CASSLVRRGEGYTF